These 30 T cell receptor beta chains were all obtained from the same sample, sequenced in a study of blood T cell repertoires in COVID-19. Clones were sequenced by immunoSEQ multiplex PCR, and TCRdb holds only the in-frame ones, with some missing. The sample lists around 300,000 clones; roughly nine tenths were seen once. The sequenced material came from PBMCs or T cells enriched from blood (not recorded which). The receptors originated from a woman in her twenties or thirties who had recovered from COVID-19.

This chain uses TRBV6-1 with TRBJ2-2, with D possibly matching TRBD2 (5 bases). Germline values: CDR1 MNHNS, CDR2 SASEGT. The CDR3 length is 16 residues. The ends were cut back, 4 bases at V and 4 bases at J, with 16 bases in the middle. The CDR3, as DNA: TGTGCCAGCAGTGGAACTAATGTCGCGGGCACCGGGGAGCTGTTTTTT. Translating gives CASSGTNVAGTGELFF.

The rearrangement uses TRBV3-1 (or the pseudogene TRBV3-2) and TRBJ2-1; TRBD2 aligns across 9 bases. Germline assignment: CDR1 LGHDT and CDR2 YNNKEL (reference sequence). Trimming at V came to 4 bases and at J to 5 bases, leaving 12 bases not matched to a gene. CDR3 size: 17 residues. The CDR3 spells CASSRSSSASGDNEQFF. In nucleotides, the CDR3 is TGTGCCAGCAGCCGAAGCAGTTCGGCTAGCGGGGACAATGAGCAGTTCTTC.

This rearrangement joins TRBV6-6 to TRBJ2-7, with D possibly being TRBD1 (6 bases). V shed 6 bases and J shed 5 bases, with 14 bases lying between them. Germline loops: CDR1 MNHNY, CDR2 SVGAGI (reference sequence). The CDR3 extends over 13 amino acids. The CDR3 nucleotides read TGTGCCAGCAGACCCAGGGGAGCGCACGAGCAGTACTTC. Translation gives CASRPRGAHEQYF.

This clone showed up just a few times. V gene TRBV5-1 combines with J gene TRBJ1-3; maybe TRBD1 (5 bases). V lost 1 base, J lost 7 bases, and 12 bases lay in between. The CDR3 has 14 residues. Germline CDR1 SGHRS, CDR2 YFSETQ. CDR3 amino acids: CASSLLDSRNTIYF. In DNA, the CDR3 is TGCGCCAGCAGCTTGCTCGACAGCAGGAACACCATATATTTT.

As regards this clone: One end of the junction varies from germline; a read error may be responsible. V usage is TRBV27 and J usage is TRBJ2-7; D is unresolved. The germline CDR1 and CDR2 sequences are MNHEY and SMNVEV (reference sequence). This CDR3 contains 16 residues. The CDR3 DNA sequence: TGTGCCAGCAGTTTATCTCTGGAGTGGAGCTCCGACGAGCAGTACTTC. The encoded protein is CASSLSLEWSSDEQYF.

V gene TRBV18 combines with J gene TRBJ2-2, with 7 bases fitting TRBD1. Germline V gene data show CDR1 as KGHSH and CDR2 as LQKENI. With 3 bases clipped from V and 5 bases from J, the junction kept 6 bases outside the gene matches. The CDR3 totals 15 residues. The CDR3 loop is CASSPYSTGTGELFF. DNA of the CDR3: TGTGCCAGCTCACCGTATTCGACAGGGACCGGGGAGCTGTTTTTT.

The genes are TRBV7-9 and TRBJ2-3, with no clear D. There are 11 residues in the CDR3. CDR1 and CDR2 (germline): SEHNR, FQNEAQ (reference sequence). Trimming shortened V by 0 bases and J by 11 bases, and 6 bases separated the two germline ends. CDR3 in amino acids: CASSLAAWQYF. As DNA, the CDR3 is TGTGCCAGCAGCTTAGCGGCCTGGCAGTATTTT.

The chain uses TRBV4-3 and TRBJ1-2, with TRBD1 as a possible D gene (6 bases). This CDR3 is 15 amino acids long. Germline V CDR1 and CDR2: LGHNA, YSLEER. The germline V and J ends were trimmed by 0 bases and 2 bases, with 10 bases remaining between them. This CDR3 is CASSQEATGNYGYTF. The CDR3 DNA sequence: TGCGCCAGCAGCCAAGAGGCCACAGGGAACTATGGCTACACCTTC.

V gene TRBV27 combines with J gene TRBJ1-1; TRBD1 matches at 7 bases. V was clipped by 6 bases and J by 11 bases; unmatched bases: 12. Germline values: CDR1 MNHEY, CDR2 SMNVEV (reference sequence). The CDR3 is made up of 13 amino acids. CDR3 nucleotides: TGTGCCAGCAGCCGGGACAGAGAGTTCGACGCTTTCTTT. Residues: CASSRDREFDAFF.

The count of this clone is one. V gene TRBV18 combines with J gene TRBJ1-1, with a possible D match to TRBD1 (5 bases). CDR1 and CDR2 (germline): KGHSH, LQKENI. The V gene lost 3 bases and the J gene lost 4 bases, with 12 bases spanning the gap. The CDR3 is made up of 14 amino acids. The CDR3: CASSPGLGGTEAFF. CDR3 DNA: TGTGCCAGCTCACCGGGTTTGGGGGGCACTGAAGCTTTCTTT.

The genes are TRBV9 and TRBJ2-1; 12 nucleotides line up with TRBD2. The CDR3 has 15 amino acids. V was clipped by 3 bases and J by 6 bases; unmatched bases: 4. Per germline, CDR1 SGDLS and CDR2 YYNGEE. This chain's CDR3 is CASSDRLAGVNEQFF. The CDR3 bases are TGTGCCAGCAGCGACCGACTAGCGGGAGTCAATGAGCAGTTCTTC. The entire variable domain, with the rest obtained from reference TRBV9 and TRBJ2-1, is as follows: DSGVTQTPKHLITATGQRVTLRCSPRSGDLSVYWYQQSLDQGLQFLIQYYNGEERAKGNILERFSAQQFPDLHSELNLSSLELGDSALYFCASSDRLAGVNEQFFGPGTRLTVL.

This clone has only a few counts. V and J are TRBV20-1 and TRBJ2-5, with D possibly TRBD2 on 6 matching bases. Germline V gene lookup returns CDR1 DFQATT and CDR2 SNEGSKA (reference sequence). The V and J ends lost 3 bases and 1 base respectively, with 24 bases between them. The CDR3 loop spans 18 amino acids. The CDR3 coding sequence is TGCAGTGCTAGTCTGGGGGACTTCCCAGTAGGACCCCAAGAGACCCAGTACTTC. Its protein product is CSASLGDFPVGPQETQYF.

The chain is built from TRBV7-3 and TRBJ1-2, with 11 positions matching TRBD1. Per the germline V gene, CDR1 is SGHTA and CDR2 is FQGTGA. The CDR3 is made up of 15 amino acids. V dropped 5 bases and J dropped 8; count of bases not matched to a gene: 10. The CDR3 loop reads CASSLLGTGGLGYTF. As DNA, the CDR3 is TGTGCCAGCAGCCTCCTCGGGACAGGGGGACTAGGCTACACCTTC. Looking up the rest from reference TRBV7-3 and TRBJ1-2 gives the full variable domain: GAGVSQTPSNKVTEKGKYVELRCDPISGHTALYWYRQSLGQGPEFLIYFQGTGAADDSGLPNDRFFAVRPEGSVSTLKIQRTERGDSAVYLCASSLLGTGGLGYTFGSGTRLTVV.

The chain uses TRBV6-6 and TRBJ1-2; a weak D match, TRBD1 (5 bases). Trimming took off 7 bases at V and 7 bases at J, with 16 bases between the two ends. CDR1 is MNHNY and CDR2 is SVGAGI in the germline V gene (reference sequence). The CDR3 is 13 amino acids. In nucleotides, the CDR3 is TGTGCCAGCAATACCAAAGACAGTTCTGGCTACACCTTC. Encoded protein: CASNTKDSSGYTF.

The chain is built from TRBV7-2 and TRBJ1-4, with D tentatively TRBD1 (6 bases). The CDR3 is 15 amino acids. With 5 bases removed from V and 3 bases from J, the gap between germline ends came to 13 bases. The germline gives CDR1 SGHTA, CDR2 FQGNSA. For the CDR3, the DNA is TGTGCCAGCAGCCTCGAGGACAGCCCTAATGAAAAACTGTTTTTT. This sequence encodes CASSLEDSPNEKLFF.

CDR3: CASSVVTGSSYNEQFF. CDR3 nucleotide sequence: TGTGCCAGCAGCGTAGTAACCGGGAGCTCCTACAATGAGCAGTTCTTC. The J gene is TRBJ2-1, the V gene TRBV9; a weak D match, TRBD2 (6 bases). This CDR3 comprises 16 residues. Trimming took off 0 bases at V and 0 bases at J, with 10 bases between the two ends. From germline, CDR1 is SGDLS and CDR2 YYNGEE.

This clone was recorded only once. The chain joins TRBV5-1 to TRBJ2-1; 15 bases are shared with TRBD2. The V gene's germline CDR1 is SGHRS and CDR2 YFSETQ. The CDR3 covers 17 residues. Losses at the gene ends were 6 bases for V and 10 bases for J; bases not matched to a gene: 14. The CDR3 bases are TGCGCCAGCAACCCGACTCAAGGACTAGCGGGAGGGGGGGAGCAGTTCTTC. As protein: CASNPTQGLAGGGEQFF.

The genes are TRBV19 and TRBJ1-3, with D tentatively TRBD1 (6 bases). The V end was cut by 3 bases, the J end by 2 bases, with 11 bases between. The CDR3 loop spans 15 amino acids. Germline V gene data show CDR1 as LNHDA and CDR2 as SQIVND (reference sequence). In nucleotides, the CDR3 is TGTGCCAGTAGTATCGGGGGGCGGACTGGAAACACCATATATTTT. It codes for CASSIGGRTGNTIYF.

The V call is TRBV19, the J call TRBJ1-1, with 7 nucleotides matching TRBD1. Germline V gene sequence: CDR1 LNHDA, CDR2 SQIVND (reference sequence). The CDR3 is made up of 14 amino acids. Germline trimming cut 7 bases from V and 3 bases from J; bases unmatched to any gene: 8. The CDR3 DNA reads as TGTGCCAGTAAGGGATCCGGGACAGACACTGAAGCTTTCTTT. Amino acid sequence: CASKGSGTDTEAFF.

The rearrangement uses TRBV30 and TRBJ2-3, with TRBD2 matching 12 bases. Germline V gene lookup returns CDR1 GTSNPN and CDR2 SVGIG (reference sequence). V was clipped by 2 bases and J by 3 bases; unmatched bases: 9. This CDR3 has 17 residues. CDR3 sequence reads: CAWSTRLTSGRTDTQYF. As DNA, the CDR3 is TGTGCCTGGAGTACCCGATTGACTAGCGGGAGAACAGATACGCAGTATTTT.

This chain uses TRBV19 with TRBJ1-5; D remains unclear. Trimming took off 2 bases at V and 2 bases at J, with 13 bases between the two ends. The length of the CDR3 is 16 residues. Looked up from germline, CDR1 is LNHDA and CDR2 is SQIVND (reference sequence). The CDR3 is CASSIYFVGGNQPQHF. The DNA of the CDR3 is TGTGCCAGTAGTATATATTTTGTCGGGGGCAATCAGCCCCAGCATTTT.

The chain uses TRBV27 and TRBJ2-7; 7 bases are shared with TRBD1. Germline CDR1 reads MNHEY; CDR2 reads SMNVEV (reference sequence). The J segment lost 4 bases and the V segment lost 3 bases, leaving 9 bases of the junction unmatched. This CDR3 is 15 amino acids long. The CDR3 bases are TGTGCCAGCAGTTTCCTAGACAGGGTTGGGTACGAGCAGTACTTC. It yields the protein CASSFLDRVGYEQYF.

This clone was detected only a few times. A read error may produce the germline difference seen at one junction end. This sequence joins TRBV7-7 and TRBJ2-1; maybe TRBD2 (5 bases). Germline loops: CDR1 SSHAT, CDR2 FNYEAQ (reference sequence). The CDR3 totals 16 residues. The CDR3 DNA follows: TGTGCTAGCAGCCCGGACTTGCCATCTTCCTACAATGAGCAGTTCTTC. Translation gives CASSPDLPSSYNEQFF.

This chain connects TRBV10-3 to TRBJ2-7; 9 bases map to TRBD1. CDR1 is ENHRY, CDR2 SYGVKD, per germline. With 4 bases clipped from V and 4 bases from J, the junction kept 8 bases outside the gene matches. The length of the CDR3 is 15 residues. The CDR3 DNA reads as TGTGCCATCAGTGGGATGGGGACAGGGTCTTACGAGCAGTACTTC. It encodes CAISGMGTGSYEQYF.

V and J are TRBV6-6 and TRBJ2-7; D possibly corresponds to TRBD1 (5 bases). The CDR3 loop spans 15 amino acids. V was trimmed by 0 bases and J by 5 bases, leaving 14 bases between them. The V gene's germline CDR1 is MNHNY and CDR2 SVGAGI (reference sequence). This chain's CDR3 is CASSYSPGFSDEQYF. The CDR3 DNA is TGTGCCAGCAGTTACTCGCCAGGGTTTTCGGACGAGCAGTACTTC.

The chain carries TRBV7-6 and TRBJ2-3; TRBD2 aligns across 10 bases. This CDR3 contains 16 residues. The germline CDR1 and CDR2 sequences are SGHVS and FNYEAQ. V was pared by 5 bases and J by 4 bases, with 9 bases of the junction left unmatched. CDR3 bases: TGTGCCAGCAGCCCCCGCGGGACTAGCGCCTCAGATACGCAGTATTTT. It specifies CASSPRGTSASDTQYF. Looking up the rest from reference TRBV7-6 and TRBJ2-3 gives the full variable domain: GAGVSQSPRYKVTKRGQDVALRCDPISGHVSLYWYRQALGQGPEFLTYFNYEAQQDKSGLPNDRFSAERPEGSISTLTIQRTEQRDSAMYRCASSPRGTSASDTQYFGPGTRLTVL.

The V gene is TRBV6-5, the J gene TRBJ2-3, with 9 nucleotides matching TRBD2. Germline CDR1 MNHEY, CDR2 SVGAGI. Trimming took 1 base from V and 3 from J; bases not matched to a gene: 5. This CDR3 comprises 16 residues. The CDR3 DNA reads TGTGCCAGCAGTTACTTTGCGGGAGGGCCGACAGATACGCAGTATTTT. Amino acid sequence: CASSYFAGGPTDTQYF.

This chain links TRBV28 with TRBJ2-6, with TRBD1 matching over 7 bases. V trimming: 6 bases; J trimming: 2 bases; junction bases outside the gene matches: 10. CDR3 size: 17 residues. Germline values: CDR1 MDHEN, CDR2 SYDVKM. The CDR3 spells CASSPGGFNPGANVLTF. CDR3 in DNA: TGTGCCAGCAGCCCAGGGGGTTTTAATCCTGGGGCCAACGTCCTGACTTTC.

This chain uses TRBV27 with TRBJ2-1, with a weak D call TRBD2 (5 bases). CDR3 length: 17 residues. The germline V gene encodes CDR1 MNHEY and CDR2 SMNVEV (reference sequence). V lost 3 bases to trimming and J lost 4 bases, with 19 bases between them. The CDR3 here is CASSFWTPSVAYNEQFF. The CDR3 DNA reads as TGTGCCAGCAGTTTTTGGACTCCAAGTGTGGCGTACAATGAGCAGTTCTTC.

This clone was observed once. The rearrangement joins TRBV19 to TRBJ2-6, with unresolved D. The length of the CDR3 is 16 residues. V gave up 1 base and J gave up 0 bases, with 7 bases separating them. From germline, CDR1 is LNHDA and CDR2 SQIVND (reference sequence). This CDR3 reads CASSIVAASGANVLTF. For the CDR3, the DNA is TGTGCCAGTAGTATAGTAGCAGCCTCTGGGGCCAACGTCCTGACTTTC.